These 21 T cell receptor beta chains originate from one sample sequenced in a study of monozygotic twins with inflammatory bowel disease. Each CDR3 protein gets one entry in TCRdb, which reprocessed the 5' RACE reads and gives no DNA. Here the sample table reports approximately 400,000 distinct CDR3 sequences. Specimen: blood. The receptors derive from a human donor with ulcerative colitis or Crohn's disease, or a healthy co-twin of an affected twin (not recorded which).

The genes are TRBV10-3 and TRBJ2-7. Germline V gives CDR1 ENHRY, CDR2 SYGVKD. The CDR3 contains 16 residues. CDR3 region: CAISVHETSSSYEQYF.

The chain carries TRBV30 and TRBJ2-7. The CDR3 consists of 14 residues. CDR1 is GTSNPN and CDR2 is SVGIG in the germline V gene (reference sequence). Here the CDR3 reads CAWSSSGRSYEQYF.

The chain recombines TRBV20-1 with TRBJ2-7; the TRBD1 assignment by TCRdb is unverifiable without DNA. Germline CDR1 is DFQATT and CDR2 is SNEGSKA (reference sequence). This CDR3 contains 14 residues. The CDR3 loop is CSASGGGRSYEQYF.

The chain employs TRBV4-3 and TRBJ1-3; checking the TCRdb D call of TRBD1 is not possible without DNA. The CDR3 is 17 residues long. The germline V gene encodes CDR1 LGHNA and CDR2 YSLEER. CDR3 amino acids: CASSQMGQGSSGNTIYF.

The gene calls are TRBV5-1 and TRBJ2-1; the TCRdb D gene call, TRBD2, has no DNA to confirm it. Germline values: CDR1 SGHRS, CDR2 YFSETQ. The CDR3 sequence is 15 residues long. The CDR3 loop is CASSLVSGTYNEQFF.

The chain carries TRBV11-2 and TRBJ2-5; TCRdb reports TRBD2, a call that lacks DNA to check it against. The CDR3 totals 17 residues. Looked up from germline, CDR1 is SGHAT and CDR2 is FQNNGV. The CDR3 loop reads CASSLVGSGGAGETQYF.

The chain combines TRBV18 with TRBJ2-3. The CDR3 totals 13 residues. Germline assignment: CDR1 KGHSH and CDR2 LQKENI. The chain's CDR3 is CASSPPGVDTQYF.

The chain recombines TRBV12-3 or TRBV12-4 with TRBJ1-5. The length of the CDR3 is 14 residues. The CDR3 sequence: CASSLDLTEQPQHF.

The chain recombines TRBV15 with TRBJ2-7. Germline V gene lookup returns CDR1 LNHNV and CDR2 YYDKDF (reference sequence). The CDR3 runs 13 residues. CDR3 sequence reads: CATSRDGSYEQYF. Complete variable domain (other parts from reference TRBV15 and TRBJ2-7): DAMVIQNPRYQVTQFGKPVTLSCSQTLNHNVMYWYQQKSSQAPKLLFHYYDKDFNNEADTPDNFQSRRPNTSFCFLDIRSPGLGDTAMYLCATSRDGSYEQYFGPGTRLTVT.

The J gene is TRBJ1-2, the V gene TRBV5-1; TCRdb outputs TRBD1, but without DNA this stays unchecked. CDR1 is SGHRS and CDR2 is YFSETQ in the germline V gene. The CDR3 is made up of 16 amino acids. This chain's CDR3 is CASSLEADRGRRSYTF.

This chain joins TRBV3-1 and TRBJ2-1; TCRdb outputs TRBD2, but without DNA this stays unchecked. The germline CDR1 and CDR2 sequences are LGHDT and YNNKEL (reference sequence). The CDR3 contains 13 residues. CDR3 amino acids: CASSQASGYEQFF.

The rearrangement links TRBV5-1 to TRBJ1-2. Germline lookup yields CDR1 SGHRS and CDR2 YFSETQ. The CDR3 totals 14 residues. The chain's CDR3 is CASSLDTPRDGYTF.

The chain combines TRBV5-6 with TRBJ2-7; the D call from TCRdb, TRBD2, cannot be confirmed without DNA. Per the germline V gene, CDR1 is SGHDT and CDR2 is YYEEEE. The CDR3 loop spans 14 amino acids. CDR3 region: CASSLYAGSYEQYF. Combining the CDR3 with reference TRBV5-6 and TRBJ2-7 gives the whole variable domain DAGVTQSPTHLIKTRGQQVTLRCSPKSGHDTVSWYQQALGQGPQFIFQYYEEEERQRGNFPDRFSGHQFPNYSSELNVNALLLGDSALYLCASSLYAGSYEQYFGPGTRLTVT.

This rearrangement joins TRBV20-1 to TRBJ1-6; the TCRdb call, TRBD1, lacks DNA for checking. This CDR3 comprises 16 residues. Germline CDR1 DFQATT, CDR2 SNEGSKA (reference sequence). CDR3 amino acids: CSATRTGTEHNSPLHF.

The genes are TRBV10-2 and TRBJ2-7; TCRdb indicates TRBD2, and absent DNA this call remains unverified. Germline V gene data show CDR1 as WSHSY and CDR2 as SAAADI. This CDR3 region has 14 residues. The CDR3 sequence is CASSALAGSYEQYF.

The rearrangement joins TRBV5-8 to TRBJ1-5. The CDR3 has 12 residues. CDR1 is SGHTS, CDR2 YDEGEE, per germline. The CDR3 loop is CASSFMSQPQHF. Complete variable domain (other parts from reference TRBV5-8 and TRBJ1-5): EAGVTQSPTHLIKTRGQQATLRCSPISGHTSVYWYQQALGLGLQFLLWYDEGEERNRGNFPPRFSGRQFPNYSSELNVNALELEDSALYLCASSFMSQPQHFGDGTRLSIL.

The rearrangement uses TRBV5-1 and TRBJ1-1; absent DNA, TCRdb's TRBD1 call cannot be checked. In germline, CDR1 is SGHRS, CDR2 YFSETQ. The CDR3 has 17 amino acids. CDR3 protein: CASSLAVRDRENTEAFF.

V and J are TRBV5-1 and TRBJ1-1; lacking DNA, the TRBD1 call made by TCRdb goes unchecked. The CDR3 loop spans 16 amino acids. Germline CDR1 and CDR2: SGHRS and YFSETQ. The CDR3 protein is CASSLGRGATNTEAFF.

This chain uses TRBV29-1 with TRBJ2-1; TCRdb picks TRBD2, but there is no DNA to check that call. CDR1 is SQVTM, CDR2 ANQGSEA, per germline. CDR3 length: 16 residues. CDR3 residues: CSVGTSGGAYYNEQFF.

This chain uses TRBV18 with TRBJ2-1. CDR3 length equals 16 residues. Germline V gives CDR1 KGHSH, CDR2 LQKENI. CDR3 sequence: CASSPLDSQSYNEQFF.

This chain uses TRBV5-1 with TRBJ2-7. This CDR3 region has 13 residues. The V gene's germline CDR1 is SGHRS and CDR2 YFSETQ. CDR3 sequence: CASSFSQSYEQYF. The whole variable domain, remainder taken from reference TRBV5-1 and TRBJ2-7, is KAGVTQTPRYLIKTRGQQVTLSCSPISGHRSVSWYQQTPGQGLQFLFEYFSETQRNKGNFPGRFSGRQFSNSRSEMNVSTLELGDSALYLCASSFSQSYEQYFGPGTRLTVT.